This T cell receptor (beta chain) comes out of a study of blood T cell repertoires in COVID-19. Study-wide background: Samples representing acute and convalescent COVID-19 were sourced from the United States, Italy and Spain.

Two negative PCRs, clearance, or symptom resolution characterized the recovered Cohort 3 donors. Libraries were prepared by immunoSEQ multiplex PCR; TCRdb keeps only in-frame clonotypes and omits some of them. In the table there are approximately 240,000 clones, just over 90% of which are singletons. CDR3 length: 17 residues. The V gene end was trimmed by 0 bases and the J gene end by 3 bases; junction bases not matched to a gene: 6. CDR1 LGHNA and CDR2 YSLEER come from the germline V gene. Sequencing was performed on PBMCs or T cells enriched from blood (not recorded which). The sequence was collected from a woman aged 18-30 years who had recovered from COVID-19. V gene TRBV4-3 combines with J gene TRBJ2-2; TRBD2 agrees at 8 bases. CDR3 in amino acids: CASSQDPGRGDTGELFF. The CDR3 DNA sequence: TGCGCCAGCAGCCAAGACCCTGGGCGGGGGGACACCGGGGAGCTGTTTTTT.